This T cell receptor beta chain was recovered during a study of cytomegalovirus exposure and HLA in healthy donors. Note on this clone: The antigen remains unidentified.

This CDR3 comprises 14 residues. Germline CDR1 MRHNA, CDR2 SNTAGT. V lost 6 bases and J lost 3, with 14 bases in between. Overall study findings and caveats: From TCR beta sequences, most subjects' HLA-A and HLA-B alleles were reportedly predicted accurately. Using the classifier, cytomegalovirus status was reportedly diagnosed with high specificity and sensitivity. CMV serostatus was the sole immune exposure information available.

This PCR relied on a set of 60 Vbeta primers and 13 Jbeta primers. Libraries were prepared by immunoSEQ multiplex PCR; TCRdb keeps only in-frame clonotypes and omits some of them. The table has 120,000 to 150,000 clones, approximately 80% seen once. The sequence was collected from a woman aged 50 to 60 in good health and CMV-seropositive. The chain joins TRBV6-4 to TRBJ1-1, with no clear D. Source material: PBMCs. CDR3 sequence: CASRVPLGDTEAFF. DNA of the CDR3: TGTGCCAGCAGAGTTCCCCTCGGGGACACTGAAGCTTTCTTT.